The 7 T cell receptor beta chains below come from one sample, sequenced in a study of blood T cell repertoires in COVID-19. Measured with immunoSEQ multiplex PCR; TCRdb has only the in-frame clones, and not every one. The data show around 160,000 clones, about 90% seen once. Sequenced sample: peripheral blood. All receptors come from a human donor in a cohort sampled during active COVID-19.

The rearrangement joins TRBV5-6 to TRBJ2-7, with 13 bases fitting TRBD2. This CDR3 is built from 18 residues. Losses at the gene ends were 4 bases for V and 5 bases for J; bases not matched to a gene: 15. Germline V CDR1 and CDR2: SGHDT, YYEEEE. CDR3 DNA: TGTGCCAGCAGCGTGACTAGCGGGAGGTCCCCCGGTTCCGACGAGCAGTACTTC. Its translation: CASSVTSGRSPGSDEQYF.

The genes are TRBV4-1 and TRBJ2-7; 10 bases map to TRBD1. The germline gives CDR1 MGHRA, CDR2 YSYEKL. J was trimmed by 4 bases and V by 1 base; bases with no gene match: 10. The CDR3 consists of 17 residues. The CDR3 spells CASSQGTTGGANYEQYF. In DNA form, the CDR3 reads TGCGCCAGCAGCCAAGGCACGACAGGGGGCGCGAATTACGAGCAGTACTTC.

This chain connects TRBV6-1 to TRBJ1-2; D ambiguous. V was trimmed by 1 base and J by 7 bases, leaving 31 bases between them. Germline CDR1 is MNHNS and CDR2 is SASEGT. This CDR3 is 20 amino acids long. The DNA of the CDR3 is TGTGCCAGCAGTGAAGTCTTCGGTGGGTCAGTTTCGGTGGGGAGAGGTGGCTACACCTTC. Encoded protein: CASSEVFGGSVSVGRGGYTF.

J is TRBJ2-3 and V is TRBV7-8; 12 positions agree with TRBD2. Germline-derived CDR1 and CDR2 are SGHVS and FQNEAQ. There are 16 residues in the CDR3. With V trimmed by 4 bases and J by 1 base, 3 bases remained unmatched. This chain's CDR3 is CASSSRLAGGTDTQYF. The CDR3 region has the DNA TGTGCCAGCAGCTCCCGACTAGCGGGGGGCACAGATACGCAGTATTTT. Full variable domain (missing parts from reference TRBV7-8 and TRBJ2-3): GAGVSQSPRYKVAKRGQDVALRCDPISGHVSLFWYQQALGQGPEFLTYFQNEAQLDKSGLPSDRFFAERPEGSVSTLKIQRTQQEDSAVYLCASSSRLAGGTDTQYFGPGTRLTVL.

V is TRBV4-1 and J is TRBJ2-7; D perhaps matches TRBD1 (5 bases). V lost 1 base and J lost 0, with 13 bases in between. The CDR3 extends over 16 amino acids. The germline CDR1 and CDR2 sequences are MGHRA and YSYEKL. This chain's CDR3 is CASSQVSVRGSYEQYF. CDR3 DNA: TGCGCCAGCAGCCAAGTAAGCGTTAGGGGCTCCTACGAGCAGTACTTC.

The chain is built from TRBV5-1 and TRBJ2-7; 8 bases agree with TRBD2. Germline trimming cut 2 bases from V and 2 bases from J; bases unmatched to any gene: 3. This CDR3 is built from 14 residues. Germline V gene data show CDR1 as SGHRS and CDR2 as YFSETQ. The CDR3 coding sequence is TGCGCCAGCAGCTTTACTAGCGGAACCTACGAGCAGTACTTC. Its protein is CASSFTSGTYEQYF.

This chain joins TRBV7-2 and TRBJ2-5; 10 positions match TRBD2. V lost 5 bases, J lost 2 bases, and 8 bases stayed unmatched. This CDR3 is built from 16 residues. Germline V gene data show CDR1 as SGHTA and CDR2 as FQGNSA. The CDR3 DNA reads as TGTGCCAGCAGCCCTATAGCGGGGGGACAACAAGAGACCCAGTACTTC. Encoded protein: CASSPIAGGQQETQYF.